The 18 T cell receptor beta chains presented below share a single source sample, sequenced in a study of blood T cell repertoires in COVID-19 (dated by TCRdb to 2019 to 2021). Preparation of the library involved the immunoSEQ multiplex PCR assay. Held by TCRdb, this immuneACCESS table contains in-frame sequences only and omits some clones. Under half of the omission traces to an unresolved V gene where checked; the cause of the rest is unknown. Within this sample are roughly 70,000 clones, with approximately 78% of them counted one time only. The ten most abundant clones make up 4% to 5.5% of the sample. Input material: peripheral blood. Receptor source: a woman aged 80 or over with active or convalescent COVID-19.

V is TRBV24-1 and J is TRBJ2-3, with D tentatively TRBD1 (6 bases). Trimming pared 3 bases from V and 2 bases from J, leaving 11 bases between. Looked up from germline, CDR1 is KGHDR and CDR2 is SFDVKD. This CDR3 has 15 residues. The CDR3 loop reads CATSDTWTATDTQYF. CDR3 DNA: TGTGCCACCAGTGATACATGGACAGCCACAGATACGCAGTATTTT.

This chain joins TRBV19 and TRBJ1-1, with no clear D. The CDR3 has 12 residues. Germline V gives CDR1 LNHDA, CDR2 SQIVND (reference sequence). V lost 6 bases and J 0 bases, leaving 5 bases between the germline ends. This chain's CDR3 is CASSYLNTEAFF. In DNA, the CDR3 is TGTGCCAGTAGCTACTTGAACACTGAAGCTTTCTTT.

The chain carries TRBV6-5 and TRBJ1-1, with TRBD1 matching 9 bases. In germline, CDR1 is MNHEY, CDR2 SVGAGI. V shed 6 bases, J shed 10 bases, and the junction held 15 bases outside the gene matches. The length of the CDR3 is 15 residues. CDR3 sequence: CASSYPGQGSLGAFF. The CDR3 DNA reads TGTGCCAGCAGCTACCCGGGACAGGGATCTTTAGGAGCTTTCTTT.

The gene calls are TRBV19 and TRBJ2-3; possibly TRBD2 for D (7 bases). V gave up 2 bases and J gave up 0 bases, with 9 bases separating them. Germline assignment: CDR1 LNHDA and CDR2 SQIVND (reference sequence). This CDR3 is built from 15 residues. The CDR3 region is CASSIRGASTDTQYF. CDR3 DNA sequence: TGTGCCAGTAGTATACGGGGGGCGAGCACAGATACGCAGTATTTT.

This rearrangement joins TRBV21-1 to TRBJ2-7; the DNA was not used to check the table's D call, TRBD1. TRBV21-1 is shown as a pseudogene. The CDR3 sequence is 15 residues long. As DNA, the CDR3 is TGTGCCAGCAGCACCCCGGGACAGGGGTTCTACGAGCAGTACTTC. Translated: CASSTPGQGFYEQYF.

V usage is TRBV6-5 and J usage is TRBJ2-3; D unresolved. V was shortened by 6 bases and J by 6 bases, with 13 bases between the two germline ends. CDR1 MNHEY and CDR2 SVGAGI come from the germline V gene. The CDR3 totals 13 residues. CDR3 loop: CASRPTNPDTQYF. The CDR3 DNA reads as TGTGCCAGCAGACCCACTAACCCCGATACGCAGTATTTT.

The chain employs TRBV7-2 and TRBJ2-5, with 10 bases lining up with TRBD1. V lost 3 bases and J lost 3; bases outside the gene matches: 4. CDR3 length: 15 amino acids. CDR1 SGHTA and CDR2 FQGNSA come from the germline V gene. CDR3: CASSLGQGFEETQYF. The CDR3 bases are TGTGCCAGCAGCTTGGGACAGGGGTTTGAAGAGACCCAGTACTTC. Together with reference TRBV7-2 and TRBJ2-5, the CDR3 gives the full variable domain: GAGVSQSPSNKVTEKGKDVELRCDPISGHTALYWYRQSLGQGLEFLIYFQGNSAPDKSGLPSDRFSAERTGGSVSTLTIQRTQQEDSAVYLCASSLGQGFEETQYFGPGTRLLVL.

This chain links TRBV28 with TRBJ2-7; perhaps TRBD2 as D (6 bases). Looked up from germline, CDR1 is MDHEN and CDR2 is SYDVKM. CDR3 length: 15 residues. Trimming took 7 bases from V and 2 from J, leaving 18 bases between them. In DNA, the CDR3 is TGTGCCAGCATGGAAATGCGGGACCACCCCTACGAGCAGTACTTC. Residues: CASMEMRDHPYEQYF.

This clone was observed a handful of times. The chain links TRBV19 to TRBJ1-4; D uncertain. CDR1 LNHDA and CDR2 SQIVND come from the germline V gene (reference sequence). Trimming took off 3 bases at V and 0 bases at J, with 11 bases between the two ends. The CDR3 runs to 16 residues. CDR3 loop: CASSMMRSATNEKLFF. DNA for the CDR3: TGTGCCAGTAGTATGATGAGGTCTGCAACTAATGAAAAACTGTTTTTT.

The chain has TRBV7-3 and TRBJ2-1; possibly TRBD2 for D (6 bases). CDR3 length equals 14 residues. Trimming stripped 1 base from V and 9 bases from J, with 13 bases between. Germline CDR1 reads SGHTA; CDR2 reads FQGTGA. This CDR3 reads CASSLMEGSGEQFF. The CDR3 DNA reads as TGTGCCAGCAGCTTAATGGAGGGGTCTGGTGAGCAGTTCTTC.

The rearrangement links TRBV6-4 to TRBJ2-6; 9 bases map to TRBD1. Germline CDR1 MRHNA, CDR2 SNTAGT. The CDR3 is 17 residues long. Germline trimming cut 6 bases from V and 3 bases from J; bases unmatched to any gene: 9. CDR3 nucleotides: TGTGCCAGCAGAGAACAGGGGGCTACGGGTGGGGCCAACGTCCTGACTTTC. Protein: CASREQGATGGANVLTF.

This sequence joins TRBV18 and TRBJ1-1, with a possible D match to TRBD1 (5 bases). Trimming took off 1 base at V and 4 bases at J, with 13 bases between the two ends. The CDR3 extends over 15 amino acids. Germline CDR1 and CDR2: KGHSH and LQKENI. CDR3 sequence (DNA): TGTGCCAGCTCACCACAGGGGACTCGGGGCACTGAAGCTTTCTTT. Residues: CASSPQGTRGTEAFF.

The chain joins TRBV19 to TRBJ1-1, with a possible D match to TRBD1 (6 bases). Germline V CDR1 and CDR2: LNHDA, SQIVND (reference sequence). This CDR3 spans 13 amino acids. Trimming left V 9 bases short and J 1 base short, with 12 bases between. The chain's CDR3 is CASSQGPNTEAFF. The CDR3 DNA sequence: TGTGCCAGCTCACAGGGCCCGAACACTGAAGCTTTCTTT.

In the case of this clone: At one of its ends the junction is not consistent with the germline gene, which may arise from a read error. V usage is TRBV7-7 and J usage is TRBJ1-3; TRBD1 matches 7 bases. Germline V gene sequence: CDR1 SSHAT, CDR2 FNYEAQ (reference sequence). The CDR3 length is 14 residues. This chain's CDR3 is CASSSGGSGNTIYF. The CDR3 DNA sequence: TGTGCTAGCAGCTCAGGGGGCTCTGGAAACACCATATATTTT.

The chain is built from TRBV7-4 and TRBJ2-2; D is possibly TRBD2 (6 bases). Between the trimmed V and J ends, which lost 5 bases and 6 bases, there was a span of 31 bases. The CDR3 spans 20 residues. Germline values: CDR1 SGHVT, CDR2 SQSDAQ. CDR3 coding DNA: TGTGCCAGCAGCCCCAAGGATGGGTGGCCGGGCGGGGTGGAAGCCGGGGAGCTGTTTTTT. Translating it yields CASSPKDGWPGGVEAGELFF.

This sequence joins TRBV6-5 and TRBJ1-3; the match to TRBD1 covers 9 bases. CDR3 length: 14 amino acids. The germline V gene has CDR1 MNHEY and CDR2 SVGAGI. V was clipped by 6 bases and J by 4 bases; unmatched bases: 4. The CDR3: CASSVTGGGNTIYF. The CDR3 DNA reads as TGTGCCAGCAGCGTAACAGGGGGCGGAAACACCATATATTTT.

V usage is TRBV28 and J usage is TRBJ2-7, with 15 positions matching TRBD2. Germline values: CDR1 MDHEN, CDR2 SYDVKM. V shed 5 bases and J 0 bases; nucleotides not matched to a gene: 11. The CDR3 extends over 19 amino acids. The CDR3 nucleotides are TGTGCCAGCAGTACCTCCCGGACTAGCGGGGGGGCCAGCTCCTACGAGCAGTACTTC. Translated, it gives CASSTSRTSGGASSYEQYF. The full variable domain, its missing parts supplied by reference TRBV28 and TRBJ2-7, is DVKVTQSSRYLVKRTGEKVFLECVQDMDHENMFWYRQDPGLGLRLIYFSYDVKMKEKGDIPEGYSVSREKKERFSLILESASTNQTSMYLCASSTSRTSGGASSYEQYFGPGTRLTVT.

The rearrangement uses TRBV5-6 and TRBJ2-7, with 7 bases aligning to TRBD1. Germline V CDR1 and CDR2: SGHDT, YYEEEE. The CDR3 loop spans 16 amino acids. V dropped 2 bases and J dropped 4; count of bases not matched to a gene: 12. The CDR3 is CASSFTPGQIIYEQYF. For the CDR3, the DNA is TGTGCCAGCAGCTTTACCCCGGGACAGATCATTTACGAGCAGTACTTC.